This TCR beta chain is from a study of blood T cell repertoires in COVID-19. The overall study: Acute-phase and convalescent COVID-19 samples originated in the United States, Italy and Spain.

CDR1 is SGHRS and CDR2 is YFSETQ in the germline V gene. The CDR3 totals 14 residues. The V end lost 4 bases, the J end lost 7 bases, and 15 bases lay between the germline ends. Using immunoSEQ multiplex PCR, the repertoire was profiled, and TCRdb retains in-frame clones only, with some absent. The sample has 150,000 to 200,000 clones; approximately 80% are singletons. The clonotype was recovered from a woman older than 75 with acute or convalescent COVID-19. Sequenced material: peripheral blood. The chain combines TRBV5-1 with TRBJ2-1; TRBD2 might be the D (5 bases). CDR3 residues: CASSQRAGGNEQFF. The CDR3 DNA follows: TGCGCCAGCAGCCAGAGGGCCGGTGGGAATGAGCAGTTCTTC.